A selection of T cell receptor beta chains follows, all from one sample in a study of T cells in Graves' hyperthyroidism and ophthalmopathy. TCRdb re-derived calls from the multiplex PCR reads in MiXCR, one entry per CDR3 protein. The table records 500,000 to 650,000 distinct CDR3 sequences, roughly 15% of them present only once. Source material: blood. These receptor sequences come from a woman aged 18-35 years with Graves' ophthalmopathy. Each CDR3 is given with its conserved first and last residue. The order of the fields is clone size, V gene, D gene, J gene, CDR3 protein, CDR3 DNA. A D gene is named only where the DNA matches it firmly. Expanded clones are given a class, and other clones once, few, many or no size at all.

>many|TRBV7-3|TRBD1|TRBJ1-2
CASSLRTGGGYTF
TGTGCCAGCAGCCTCCGGACAGGGGGAGGCTACACCTTC
>once|TRBV11-2|TRBD1|TRBJ1-3
CASSLKTGSSGNTIYF
TGTGCCAGCAGCCTGAAGACAGGGAGCTCTGGAAACACCATATATTTT
>once|TRBV15|.|TRBJ2-2
CATSREGGNGELFF
TGTGCCACCAGCAGAGAAGGCGGGAACGGGGAGCTGTTTTTT
>.|TRBV19|.|TRBJ1-3
CASSPLQSSGNTIYF
TGTGCCAGTAGTCCTCTACAGAGCTCTGGAAACACCATATATTTT
>many|TRBV20-1|TRBD2|TRBJ2-1
CSARRRTSGNEQFF
TGCAGTGCTAGGAGGAGGACTAGCGGCAATGAGCAGTTCTTC
>.|TRBV29-1|.|TRBJ2-5
CSVDPANQETQYF
TGCAGCGTTGACCCGGCCAACCAAGAGACCCAGTACTTC
>.|TRBV7-2|.|TRBJ2-1
CASTTAGRPRTGEQFF
TGTGCCAGCACGACCGCTGGACGGCCGAGGACGGGCGAGCAGTTCTTC
>.|TRBV3-1|TRBD1|TRBJ2-1
CASSQPTGGTYNEQFF
TGTGCCAGCAGCCAACCGACAGGGGGCACCTACAATGAGCAGTTCTTC
>many|TRBV28|TRBD2|TRBJ2-7
CASSPHSGSGYEQYF
TGTGCCAGCAGTCCTCATAGCGGGAGTGGGTACGAGCAGTACTTC
>many|TRBV20-1|.|TRBJ1-3
CSARASFGNTIYF
TGCAGTGCTAGAGCTTCTTTCGGAAACACCATATATTTT
>.|TRBV7-2|TRBD1|TRBJ1-6
CASSRDRPTYNSPLHF
TGTGCCAGCAGCCGGGACAGGCCTACCTATAATTCACCCCTCCACTTT
>many|TRBV4-1|.|TRBJ2-7
CASSQERRYEQYF
TGCGCCAGCAGCCAAGAAAGACGCTACGAGCAGTACTTC
>many|TRBV7-6|.|TRBJ2-7
CASSSGGGFEQYF
TGTGCCAGCAGCTCCGGCGGGGGCTTCGAGCAGTACTTC
>many|TRBV29-1|.|TRBJ2-1
CSSRGFGEQFF
TGCAGCTCCAGGGGTTTTGGTGAGCAGTTCTTC
>few|TRBV5-1|TRBD2|TRBJ2-1
CASSWDTSTSGTSGKSGYNEQFF
TGCGCCAGCAGCTGGGACACGTCAACATCAGGGACTAGCGGGAAAAGCGGGTACAATGAGCAGTTCTTC
>many|TRBV7-9|TRBD2|TRBJ2-1
CASSPRLAGDIGSYNEQFF
TGTGCCAGCAGCCCGCGGCTAGCGGGAGATATAGGCTCCTACAATGAGCAGTTCTTC